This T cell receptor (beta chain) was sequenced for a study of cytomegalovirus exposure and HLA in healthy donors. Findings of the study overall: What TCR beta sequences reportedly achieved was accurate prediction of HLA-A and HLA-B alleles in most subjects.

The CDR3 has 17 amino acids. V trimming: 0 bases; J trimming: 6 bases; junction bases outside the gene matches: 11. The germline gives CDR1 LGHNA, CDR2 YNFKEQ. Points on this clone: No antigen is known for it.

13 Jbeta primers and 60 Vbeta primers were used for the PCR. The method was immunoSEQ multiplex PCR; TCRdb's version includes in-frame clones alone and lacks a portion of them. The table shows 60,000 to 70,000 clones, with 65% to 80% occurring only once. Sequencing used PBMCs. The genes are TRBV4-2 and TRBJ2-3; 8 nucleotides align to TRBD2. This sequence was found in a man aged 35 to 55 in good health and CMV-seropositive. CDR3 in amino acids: CASSQDLVGTSRDTQYF. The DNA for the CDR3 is TGTGCCAGCAGCCAAGATTTAGTGGGGACTAGTAGGGATACGCAGTATTTT.